What follows are 24 T cell receptor beta chains derived from one specimen sequenced in a study of blood T cell repertoires in COVID-19 (dated by TCRdb to the early 2020s). Receptors were amplified or captured by the immunoSEQ multiplex PCR assay. Drawn from immuneACCESS, this table holds only the in-frame rearrangements with V and J called that TCRdb kept. Clones are partly lost; checked studies trace under half to an unresolved V gene and leave the rest unexplained. Counted in this sample were about 220,000 clones; 70% to 90% of them appeared once. The biggest ten clones account for 2.9% of the sample. Source material: peripheral blood. These receptors were obtained from a man aged 50 to 59 who had recovered from COVID-19.

This chain links TRBV2 with TRBJ2-1; 11 nucleotides agree with TRBD1. With 7 bases clipped from V and 7 bases from J, the junction kept 9 bases outside the gene matches. From germline, CDR1 is SNHLY and CDR2 FYNNEI. The CDR3 totals 15 residues. CDR3 DNA sequence: TGTGCCAGCAAGGGGAGGGGACAGGGGGAAAATGAGCAGTTCTTC. Its protein product is CASKGRGQGENEQFF.

This clone was seen only once. The chain uses TRBV19 and TRBJ2-3, with 11 positions matching TRBD2. The CDR3 runs 14 residues. Germline CDR1 is LNHDA and CDR2 is SQIVND (reference sequence). The J segment lost 4 bases and the V segment lost 6 bases, leaving 3 bases of the junction unmatched. The DNA for the CDR3 is TGTGCCAGTAGCAAGGGACTAGCGGCAGATACGCAGTATTTT. Amino acids: CASSKGLAADTQYF.

V and J are TRBV11-3 and TRBJ2-7; 9 bases match TRBD1. Germline assignment: CDR1 SGHNT and CDR2 YENEEA. The CDR3 spans 15 residues. Trimming took 4 bases from V and 1 from J; bases not matched to a gene: 5. CDR3 DNA sequence: TGTGCCAGCAGCTCGGGACAGGGCGGTTCCTACGAGCAGTACTTC. Residues: CASSSGQGGSYEQYF.

This clone has only a few counts. V is TRBV28 and J is TRBJ2-1, with 11 bases fitting TRBD2. The CDR3 runs to 17 residues. With V trimmed by 5 bases and J by 7 bases, 13 bases remained unmatched. Germline V gene lookup returns CDR1 MDHEN and CDR2 SYDVKM. For the CDR3, the DNA is TGTGCCAGCAGTACGCCCGACATAGCGGGAGGGCAGAATGAGCAGTTCTTC. This gives the protein CASSTPDIAGGQNEQFF.

The V gene is TRBV2, the J gene TRBJ2-5; perhaps TRBD2 as D (5 bases). CDR3 length: 13 amino acids. CDR1 is SNHLY, CDR2 FYNNEI, per germline. V was shortened by 5 bases and J by 1 base, with 8 bases between the two germline ends. CDR3 in amino acids: CASSRDSQETQYF. The CDR3 DNA reads TGTGCCAGCAGTCGGGATAGCCAAGAGACCCAGTACTTC.

This rearrangement joins TRBV19 to TRBJ1-4; TRBD1 might be the D (5 bases). Trimming took 3 bases from V and 1 from J, leaving 15 bases between them. The CDR3 has 17 amino acids. Germline values: CDR1 LNHDA, CDR2 SQIVND (reference sequence). The CDR3 DNA reads TGTGCCAGTAGTATGCAGGGAGGAATGGTAACTAATGAAAAACTGTTTTTT. Translating gives CASSMQGGMVTNEKLFF.

J is TRBJ1-4 and V is TRBV6-4, with D tentatively TRBD1 (5 bases). Trimming removed 1 base at V and 8 bases at J, with 14 bases between. This CDR3 is built from 15 residues. CDR1 and CDR2 from the germline V gene are MRHNA and SNTAGT. This CDR3 reads CASSDFGQGCEKLFF. The CDR3 DNA reads TGTGCCAGCAGTGACTTTGGGCAGGGTTGCGAAAAACTGTTTTTT.

This clone was found once. The chain uses TRBV19 and TRBJ1-1, with 8 bases fitting TRBD1. In germline, CDR1 is LNHDA, CDR2 SQIVND (reference sequence). This CDR3 spans 13 amino acids. V lost 7 bases to trimming and J lost 4 bases; unmatched junction nucleotides: 5. CDR3 sequence reads: CASTTGGGTEAFF. The CDR3 DNA follows: TGTGCCAGTACCACAGGGGGAGGCACTGAAGCTTTCTTT.

The DNA for the CDR3 is TGTGCCAGCTCACCACCCAGGGGGCAAAGCACTGAAGCTTTCTTT. Its protein product is CASSPPRGQSTEAFF. V is TRBV18 and J is TRBJ1-1; 8 nucleotides align to TRBD1. Germline V gene sequence: CDR1 KGHSH, CDR2 LQKENI. J lost 4 bases, V lost 0 bases, and 4 bases had no gene match. This CDR3 has 15 residues. Full variable domain (remainder filled in from reference TRBV18 and TRBJ1-1): NAGVMQNPRHLVRRRGQEARLRCSPMKGHSHVYWYRQLPEEGLKFMVYLQKENIIDESGMPKERFSAEFPKEGPSILRIQQVVRGDSAAYFCASSPPRGQSTEAFFGQGTRLTVV.

This rearrangement joins TRBV21-1 to TRBJ2-2; the table's D call, TRBD2, was not checked against the DNA. TRBV21-1 is designated a pseudogene. This CDR3 is built from 16 residues. CDR3 DNA: TGTGCCAGCAGCAAAGTCCGGGAGGGAACCACCGGGGAGCTGTTTTTT. Translation gives CASSKVREGTTGELFF.

The chain uses TRBV25-1 and TRBJ2-7; TRBD1 might be the D (6 bases). The germline V gene encodes CDR1 MGHDK and CDR2 SYGVNS. Trimming removed 3 bases at V and 3 bases at J, with 12 bases between. The CDR3 length is 14 residues. CDR3 residues: CASSDLRGGYEQYF. For the CDR3, the DNA is TGTGCCAGCAGTGACCTCAGAGGGGGCTACGAGCAGTACTTC.

The count of this clone is one. This chain joins TRBV18 and TRBJ1-2; tentative D call: TRBD1 (5 bases). The CDR3 has 18 residues. The V end was cut by 2 bases, the J end by 0 bases, with 19 bases between. Germline V gene data show CDR1 as KGHSH and CDR2 as LQKENI. The CDR3 protein is CASSPVTRQLSANYGYTF. For the CDR3, the DNA is TGTGCCAGCTCACCAGTAACCCGACAGTTATCAGCTAACTATGGCTACACCTTC.

This clone was recorded a few times. V usage is TRBV5-4 and J usage is TRBJ2-2, with 8 bases fitting TRBD2. CDR3 size: 14 residues. Germline V gene data show CDR1 as SGHNT and CDR2 as YYREEE (reference sequence). After removal of 0 bases from V and 7 bases from J, the junction contained 2 bases not matched to a gene. CDR3: CASSLAGRDGELFF. Written as DNA, the CDR3 is TGTGCCAGCAGCTTGGCCGGGAGGGACGGGGAGCTGTTTTTT.

V is TRBV5-1 and J is TRBJ2-3, with 8 bases fitting TRBD2. V was pared by 3 bases and J by 4 bases, with 4 bases of the junction left unmatched. Germline loops: CDR1 SGHRS, CDR2 YFSETQ. The CDR3 is 14 amino acids. CDR3 bases: TGCGCCAGCAGCTCTTTAGCGGGACCAGATACGCAGTATTTT. Translated, it gives CASSSLAGPDTQYF. Variable domain in full (rest from reference TRBV5-1 and TRBJ2-3): KAGVTQTPRYLIKTRGQQVTLSCSPISGHRSVSWYQQTPGQGLQFLFEYFSETQRNKGNFPGRFSGRQFSNSRSEMNVSTLELGDSALYLCASSSLAGPDTQYFGPGTRLTVL.

The V and J genes are TRBV2 and TRBJ2-1; 7 nucleotides agree with TRBD1. V lost 6 bases to trimming and J lost 0 bases; unmatched junction nucleotides: 8. The CDR3 contains 16 residues. The germline V gene has CDR1 SNHLY and CDR2 FYNNEI. The CDR3 loop reads CASRPPGQSSYNEQFF. CDR3 DNA sequence: TGTGCCAGCAGGCCCCCGGGACAGAGCTCCTACAATGAGCAGTTCTTC.

CDR3 DNA: TGTGCCAGCTCACCACCTAACTCGGGGAGAGATACGCAGTATTTT. Translation gives CASSPPNSGRDTQYF. The rearrangement joins TRBV18 to TRBJ2-3; perhaps TRBD2 as D (5 bases). Germline V gene data show CDR1 as KGHSH and CDR2 as LQKENI. Trimming removed 0 bases at V and 5 bases at J, with 12 bases between. The CDR3 loop spans 15 amino acids.

This chain connects TRBV7-8 to TRBJ1-5; D is possibly TRBD1 (6 bases). Germline-derived CDR1 and CDR2 are SGHVS and FQNEAQ. CDR3 length: 17 amino acids. Trimming stripped 4 bases from V and 0 bases from J, with 16 bases between. CDR3 sequence (DNA): TGTGCCAGCAGCTCAGCAAGGGGGTCGGGTAGCAATCAGCCCCAGCATTTT. Translating it yields CASSSARGSGSNQPQHF.

This chain links TRBV4-1 with TRBJ2-6; D unclear. The CDR3 sequence is 15 residues long. The V gene lost 0 bases and the J gene lost 2 bases, with 5 bases spanning the gap. The germline V gene has CDR1 MGHRA and CDR2 YSYEKL. In nucleotides, the CDR3 is TGCGCCAGCAGCCAAGACCCAGCTGGGGCCAACGTCCTGACTTTC. Translated: CASSQDPAGANVLTF.

The chain couples TRBV6-5 to TRBJ2-7; 8 positions agree with TRBD1. Germline CDR1 MNHEY, CDR2 SVGAGI. With 10 bases clipped from V and 6 bases from J, the junction kept 5 bases outside the gene matches. The CDR3 sequence is 11 residues long. CDR3 in DNA: TGTGCCATACAGGGGGGAGGCGAGCAGTACTTC. Its translation: CAIQGGGEQYF.

The chain joins TRBV27 to TRBJ2-1; 9 nucleotides line up with TRBD1. Per germline, CDR1 MNHEY and CDR2 SMNVEV (reference sequence). Trimming at V came to 2 bases and at J to 6 bases, leaving 8 bases not matched to a gene. CDR3 size: 16 residues. The CDR3 sequence: CASSLRGQGPSNEQFF. DNA of the CDR3: TGTGCCAGCAGTTTAAGGGGACAGGGACCATCCAATGAGCAGTTCTTC.

The rearrangement uses TRBV5-5 and TRBJ2-6; unclear D gene. CDR3 length: 17 residues. Trimming took off 5 bases at V and 0 bases at J, with 15 bases between the two ends. Looked up from germline, CDR1 is SGHKS and CDR2 is YYEKEE (reference sequence). CDR3 nucleotide sequence: TGTGCCAGCAGTCTTCAGAGGATTTACTCTGGGGCCAACGTCCTGACTTTC. As protein: CASSLQRIYSGANVLTF.

The gene calls are TRBV27 and TRBJ2-7, with a weak D call TRBD1 (5 bases). Germline assignment: CDR1 MNHEY and CDR2 SMNVEV (reference sequence). V was shortened by 9 bases and J by 3 bases, with 24 bases between the two germline ends. The CDR3 has 16 amino acids. The CDR3 spells CASTPQPTGFFYEQYF. CDR3 in DNA: TGTGCCAGTACTCCCCAACCTACAGGTTTCTTCTACGAGCAGTACTTC.

The V call is TRBV3-1 (or the pseudogene TRBV3-2), the J call TRBJ2-3; TRBD2 might be the D (5 bases). This CDR3 is built from 16 residues. CDR1 and CDR2 (germline): LGHDT, YNNKEL (reference sequence). V gave up 1 base and J gave up 6 bases, with 17 bases separating them. CDR3 region: CASSQGSRDFGDTQYF. CDR3 DNA sequence: TGTGCCAGCAGCCAAGGGAGCCGGGATTTCGGGGATACGCAGTATTTT.

CDR3 region: CASSAPGQSSYEQYF. In DNA, the CDR3 is TGTGCCAGCAGTGCTCCGGGACAGTCCTCCTACGAGCAGTACTTC. The chain links TRBV28 to TRBJ2-7, with 7 bases matching TRBD1. J lost 0 bases, V lost 5 bases, and 7 bases had no gene match. Germline lookup yields CDR1 MDHEN and CDR2 SYDVKM. There are 15 residues in the CDR3.